Listed here are 5 T cell receptor beta chains from one sample, sequenced in a study of radiation and T cells in renal cell carcinoma. Method: immunoSEQ multiplex PCR; TCRdb's copy keeps in-frame clones and lacks some. Here the sample spans some 16,000 clones, 45% to 70% being singletons. Treatment in this sample: treatment-naive control, cytoreductive nephrectomy. Sequenced material: tumor tissue, taken from a patient whose treatment was nephrectomy without radiotherapy. These receptors all come from a man aged 50 to 59 with renal cell carcinoma.

The chain carries TRBV4-1 and TRBJ2-7; weak D call: TRBD2 (6 bases). The germline V gene has CDR1 MGHRA and CDR2 YSYEKL. The CDR3 consists of 15 residues. Trimming removed 0 bases at V and 6 bases at J, with 15 bases between. The CDR3 coding sequence is TGCGCCAGCAGCCAAGATCCGACGGGAGCAGGCGAGCAGTACTTC. This codes for CASSQDPTGAGEQYF.

This chain links TRBV10-3 with TRBJ1-5; 10 positions agree with TRBD1. There are 16 residues in the CDR3. Germline V gene sequence: CDR1 ENHRY, CDR2 SYGVKD. The V gene end was trimmed by 3 bases and the J gene end by 4 bases; junction bases not matched to a gene: 6. CDR3 nucleotides: TGTGCCATCAGTGACGACAGGGGGCTTCAAAATCAGCCCCAGCATTTT. Translation gives CAISDDRGLQNQPQHF.

As regards this clone: A far larger clone is off by one base, so a read error is likely. The chain couples TRBV5-6 to TRBJ1-2, with D perhaps matching TRBD1 (5 bases). This CDR3 region has 14 residues. Germline values: CDR1 SGHDT, CDR2 YYEEEE. V was shortened by 1 base and J by 0 bases, with 7 bases between the two germline ends. The CDR3 protein is CASSLWTSNYGYTF. The CDR3, as DNA: TGTGCCAGCAGCTTGTGGACATCTAACTATGGCTACACCTTC.

A remark on this clone: Different DNA sequences within this sample yield the same CDR3. The genes are TRBV6-5 and TRBJ1-1, with TRBD1 as a possible D gene (6 bases). This CDR3 comprises 15 residues. The germline V gene has CDR1 MNHEY and CDR2 SVGAGI. V was pared by 0 bases and J by 4 bases, with 12 bases between. Here the CDR3 reads CASSYSGRGGTEAFF. The DNA for the CDR3 is TGTGCCAGCAGTTACTCCGGCAGGGGAGGCACTGAAGCTTTCTTT.

This clone was counted a few times. This sequence joins TRBV27 and TRBJ1-1; maybe TRBD1 (5 bases). Germline CDR1 MNHEY, CDR2 SMNVEV (reference sequence). This CDR3 is 13 amino acids long. Between the trimmed V and J ends, which lost 2 bases and 2 bases, there was a span of 6 bases. DNA of the CDR3: TGTGCCAGCAGTTTACAGGGAAACACTGAAGCTTTCTTT. Residues: CASSLQGNTEAFF.